The T cell receptor beta chain described here comes from a study of chemoradiotherapy in HPV16-positive cancers. In this sample, this clone turned up a few times. Its specificity is not known. Here immunoSEQ multiplex PCR was the method, and the copy in TCRdb shows in-frame clones only, minus some. The table lists about 68,000 clones, 88% of them singletons. This CDR3 contains 14 residues. The J segment lost 3 bases and the V segment lost 4 bases, leaving 4 bases of the junction unmatched. Germline V gene sequence: CDR1 SGHRS, CDR2 YFSETQ. Findings and limits, study-wide: In HPV16-positive patients, HPV-responsive T-cell expansion tracked better recurrence-free survival.

The sample in question was blood, obtained from a patient who underwent chemoradiotherapy. The TCR originated in a human donor with HPV-associated anogenital cancer. The J gene is TRBJ1-2, the V gene TRBV5-1; 9 positions agree with TRBD1. The DNA for the CDR3 is TGCGCCAGCAGCGTGGACAGGGGAGACTATGGCTACACCTTC. As protein: CASSVDRGDYGYTF.